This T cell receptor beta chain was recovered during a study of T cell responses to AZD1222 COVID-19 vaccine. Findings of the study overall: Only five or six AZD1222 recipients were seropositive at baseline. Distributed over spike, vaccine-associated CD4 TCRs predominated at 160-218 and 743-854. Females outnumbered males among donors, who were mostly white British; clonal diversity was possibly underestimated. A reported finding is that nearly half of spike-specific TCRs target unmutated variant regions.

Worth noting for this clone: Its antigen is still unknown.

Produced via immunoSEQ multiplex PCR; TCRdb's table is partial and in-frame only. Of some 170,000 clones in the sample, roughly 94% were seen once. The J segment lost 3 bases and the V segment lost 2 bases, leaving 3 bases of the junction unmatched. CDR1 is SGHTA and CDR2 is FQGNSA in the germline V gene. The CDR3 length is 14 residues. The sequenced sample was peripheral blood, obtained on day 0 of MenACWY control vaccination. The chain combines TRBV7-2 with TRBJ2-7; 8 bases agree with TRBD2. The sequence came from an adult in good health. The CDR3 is CASSLNLAGYEQYF. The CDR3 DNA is TGTGCCAGCAGCTTAAACCTAGCGGGCTACGAGCAGTACTTC. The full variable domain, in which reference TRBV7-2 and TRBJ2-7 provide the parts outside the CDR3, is GAGVSQSPSNKVTEKGKDVELRCDPISGHTALYWYRQSLGQGLEFLIYFQGNSAPDKSGLPSDRFSAERTGGSVSTLTIQRTQQEDSAVYLCASSLNLAGYEQYFGPGTRLTVT.